Shown below are 22 T cell receptor beta chains from a single sample sequenced in a study of OX40 agonist ivuxolimab in advanced cancers. Only in-frame clones appear in the TCRdb table, and some are missing; sequencing was by immunoSEQ multiplex PCR. The table has about 68,000 clones, 91% seen once. The starting material was CD4+ or CD8+ T cells sorted from blood, obtained in a trial of the OX40 agonist ivuxolimab. The receptor source for this set is an adult with an advanced solid tumor such as melanoma, head and neck, liver or kidney cancer.

This chain connects TRBV14 to TRBJ2-1, with TRBD2 identical over 9 bases. CDR1 SGHDN and CDR2 FVKESK come from the germline V gene. The CDR3 contains 14 residues. Trimming at V came to 4 bases and at J to 8 bases, leaving 6 bases not matched to a gene. CDR3 sequence reads: CASSPGLATHEQFF. CDR3 bases: TGTGCCAGCAGCCCGGGACTAGCAACCCATGAGCAGTTCTTC.

The V and J genes are TRBV2 and TRBJ1-5, with D perhaps TRBD1 (6 bases). The CDR3 sequence is 13 residues long. V shed 7 bases and J shed 3 bases, with 10 bases lying between them. CDR1 is SNHLY and CDR2 is FYNNEI in the germline V gene. The CDR3 sequence: CASTRDNNQPQHF. The CDR3 nucleotides read TGTGCCAGCACTAGGGACAACAATCAGCCCCAGCATTTT.

The rearrangement links TRBV19 to TRBJ1-1; possible D gene TRBD1, 6 bases. V dropped 6 bases and J dropped 10 bases, with 12 bases sitting between them. CDR3 length: 11 amino acids. Germline values: CDR1 LNHDA, CDR2 SQIVND (reference sequence). CDR3 sequence reads: CASRGDIGAFF. CDR3 sequence (DNA): TGTGCCAGTAGGGGGGACATAGGAGCTTTCTTT.

In DNA form, the CDR3 reads TGTGCCAGCAGTACAGGGACACAAGCTTTCTTT. It specifies CASSTGTQAFF. The chain recombines TRBV6-1 with TRBJ1-1, with D possibly being TRBD1 (6 bases). V was cut by 5 bases and J by 9 bases, with 10 bases left in between. Germline V CDR1 and CDR2: MNHNS, SASEGT. The length of the CDR3 is 11 residues.

The chain combines TRBV6-1 with TRBJ2-1, with 13 bases lining up with TRBD2. The germline V gene has CDR1 MNHNS and CDR2 SASEGT. This CDR3 is built from 16 residues. J gave up 15 bases and V 2 bases, and 13 bases lay outside the gene matches. For the CDR3, the DNA is TGTGCCAGCAGTGAAAGAGCGGGACTAGCGGGAACAAATCGGTTCTTC. Residues: CASSERAGLAGTNRFF.

The chain recombines TRBV2 with TRBJ1-2; perhaps TRBD1 as D (6 bases). V lost 5 bases, J lost 2 bases, and 6 bases lay in between. Germline lookup yields CDR1 SNHLY and CDR2 FYNNEI. This CDR3 region has 12 residues. CDR3 loop: CASSTGNYGYTF. In nucleotides, the CDR3 is TGTGCCAGCAGTACAGGGAACTATGGCTACACCTTC.

The CDR3 region is CATSSSQMNEKLFF. CDR3 in DNA: TGTGCCACCAGCAGTTCACAGATGAATGAAAAACTGTTTTTT. The gene calls are TRBV15 and TRBJ1-4; D ambiguous. The CDR3 is made up of 14 amino acids. The V end was cut by 3 bases, the J end by 5 bases, with 10 bases between. Germline V gene data show CDR1 as LNHNV and CDR2 as YYDKDF (reference sequence).

V is TRBV7-2 and J is TRBJ2-5; D is tentatively TRBD1 or TRBD2 (5 bases each). This CDR3 contains 17 residues. The germline V gene encodes CDR1 SGHTA and CDR2 FQGNSA. Trimming removed 5 bases from V and 4 bases from J, with 23 bases in between. This CDR3 reads CASSRSLLGSGRETQYF. The CDR3 DNA sequence: TGTGCCAGCAGCCGAAGTCTACTAGGATCAGGGAGAGAGACCCAGTACTTC.

The V gene is TRBV2, the J gene TRBJ2-3; D uncertain. V was trimmed by 4 bases and J by 4 bases, leaving 12 bases between them. Germline CDR1 reads SNHLY; CDR2 reads FYNNEI. The CDR3 has 14 amino acids. CDR3 residues: CASSVSMGADTQYF. CDR3 in DNA: TGTGCCAGCAGTGTTTCGATGGGCGCAGATACGCAGTATTTT.

The chain combines TRBV6-5 with TRBJ2-5; TRBD2 agrees at 7 bases. V lost 7 bases, J lost 5 bases, and 7 bases stayed unmatched. The germline V gene has CDR1 MNHEY and CDR2 SVGAGI. CDR3 length: 13 residues. This CDR3 reads CASTSLARETQYF. In DNA form, the CDR3 reads TGTGCCAGCACCTCACTAGCGCGGGAGACCCAGTACTTC.

This chain links TRBV7-9 with TRBJ2-7; D unresolved. There are 13 residues in the CDR3. The V and J ends lost 1 base and 6 bases respectively, with 10 bases between them. Per germline, CDR1 SEHNR and CDR2 FQNEAQ (reference sequence). The CDR3 region is CASSLVATGEQYF. The CDR3 region has the DNA TGTGCCAGCAGCTTAGTGGCTACGGGCGAGCAGTACTTC.

Worth noting for this clone: A junction end diverges from the germline sequence, so it may reflect a read error. The V call is TRBV27, the J call TRBJ2-1; tentatively, D is TRBD1 or TRBD2 (5 bases each). The CDR3 spans 15 residues. Per germline, CDR1 MNHEY and CDR2 SMNVEV (reference sequence). CDR3 loop: CASSLSGTLYNEQFF. The CDR3 DNA reads as TGTGCCAGCAGCTTATCCGGGACCTTGTACAATGAGCAGTTCTTC.

V gene TRBV2 combines with J gene TRBJ1-6; D is perhaps TRBD1 (5 bases). Deletions cut 8 bases from V and 7 bases from J, with 21 bases between. The CDR3 loop spans 16 amino acids. Germline V gene lookup returns CDR1 SNHLY and CDR2 FYNNEI. The CDR3: CASQAGPRGPNSPLHF. The CDR3, as DNA: TGTGCCAGCCAGGCGGGGCCGCGTGGCCCGAATTCACCCCTCCACTTT.

The rearrangement links TRBV12-5 to TRBJ1-1; the match to TRBD1 covers 7 bases. The V gene end was trimmed by 7 bases and the J gene end by 3 bases; junction bases not matched to a gene: 11. The germline V gene encodes CDR1 LGHNT and CDR2 FRNRAP. This CDR3 is 15 amino acids long. CDR3 protein: CASDLRTGRDTEAFF. CDR3 DNA: TGTGCTAGTGATCTTAGGACAGGCCGGGACACTGAAGCTTTCTTT.

The chain recombines TRBV5-1 with TRBJ2-1, with D unresolved. The CDR3 loop spans 11 amino acids. V dropped 5 bases and J dropped 5 bases, with 5 bases sitting between them. CDR1 is SGHRS, CDR2 YFSETQ, per germline. CDR3 residues: CASRGDNEQFF. The CDR3 DNA follows: TGCGCCAGCAGGGGCGACAATGAGCAGTTCTTC.

This clone has a handful of counts. The CDR3 loop reads CASSRGGVTNEKLFF. The CDR3 DNA sequence: TGCGCCAGCAGCCGAGGGGGCGTAACTAATGAAAAACTGTTTTTT. The chain employs TRBV5-1 and TRBJ1-4; 7 bases match TRBD1. The CDR3 runs to 15 residues. Germline V CDR1 and CDR2: SGHRS, YFSETQ. After removal of 4 bases from V and 1 base from J, the junction contained 4 bases not matched to a gene.

V and J are TRBV9 and TRBJ2-7; 8 bases line up with TRBD2. From germline, CDR1 is SGDLS and CDR2 YYNGEE. The CDR3 sequence is 15 residues long. V was pared by 2 bases and J by 4 bases, with 8 bases of the junction left unmatched. This CDR3 reads CASSVSGGPGYEQYF. The CDR3 DNA is TGTGCCAGCAGCGTTTCGGGAGGGCCTGGGTACGAGCAGTACTTC. The full variable domain, rest sourced from reference TRBV9 and TRBJ2-7, is DSGVTQTPKHLITATGQRVTLRCSPRSGDLSVYWYQQSLDQGLQFLIQYYNGEERAKGNILERFSAQQFPDLHSELNLSSLELGDSALYFCASSVSGGPGYEQYFGPGTRLTVT.

The chain couples TRBV19 to TRBJ1-2; D is ambiguous. The germline V gene has CDR1 LNHDA and CDR2 SQIVND (reference sequence). The V end lost 7 bases, the J end lost 3 bases, and 24 bases lay between the germline ends. The CDR3 runs 17 residues. The CDR3 sequence: CASNQYRPSRPDYGYTF. The CDR3 coding sequence is TGTGCCAGTAATCAGTACAGACCCTCCAGACCCGACTATGGCTACACCTTC.

This chain connects TRBV2 to TRBJ1-5, with D possibly TRBD1 on 6 matching bases. V shed 10 bases and J shed 3 bases, with 19 bases lying between them. The germline V gene has CDR1 SNHLY and CDR2 FYNNEI. The CDR3 extends over 15 amino acids. The CDR3 protein is CATDSETGLNQPQHF. The DNA of the CDR3 is TGTGCCACCGATTCCGAGACAGGCCTCAATCAGCCCCAGCATTTT.

The rearrangement links TRBV27 to TRBJ2-3; the match to TRBD2 covers 10 bases. Germline trimming cut 3 bases from V and 2 bases from J; bases unmatched to any gene: 8. CDR1 and CDR2 from the germline V gene are MNHEY and SMNVEV (reference sequence). The CDR3 length is 17 residues. The CDR3 DNA reads as TGTGCCAGCAGTTTTTCCAGCGGGAGGGCCTACACAGATACGCAGTATTTT. Protein: CASSFSSGRAYTDTQYF.

The V and J genes are TRBV29-1 and TRBJ2-7; 9 bases line up with TRBD1. Germline CDR1 and CDR2: SQVTM and ANQGSEA. This CDR3 is built from 15 residues. J was trimmed by 0 bases and V by 0 bases; bases with no gene match: 3. The CDR3 loop reads CSVEEGDRASYEQYF. The CDR3 DNA is TGCAGCGTTGAAGAGGGGGACAGGGCCTCCTACGAGCAGTACTTC.

The V gene is TRBV5-1, the J gene TRBJ1-4; 8 bases align to TRBD1. The CDR3 has 16 amino acids. Germline loops: CDR1 SGHRS, CDR2 YFSETQ. Trimming took 4 bases from V and 4 from J; bases not matched to a gene: 9. CDR3 nucleotides: TGCGCCAGCAGCATAGGGACAGGTGTCAGTAATGAAAAACTGTTTTTT. This codes for CASSIGTGVSNEKLFF.